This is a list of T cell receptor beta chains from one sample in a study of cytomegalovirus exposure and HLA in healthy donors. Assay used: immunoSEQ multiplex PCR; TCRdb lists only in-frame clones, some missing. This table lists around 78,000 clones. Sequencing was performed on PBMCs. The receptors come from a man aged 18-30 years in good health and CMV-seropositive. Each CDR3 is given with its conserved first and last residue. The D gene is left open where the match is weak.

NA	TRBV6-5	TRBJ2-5	TGTGCCAGCAGTTTTGCGGAGACCCAGTACTTC	CASSFAETQYF
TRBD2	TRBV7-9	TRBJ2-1	TGTGCCAGCAGCCCACGGGGGGACCCCCGCAATGAGCAGTTCTTC	CASSPRGDPRNEQFF
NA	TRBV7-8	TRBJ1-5	TGTGCCAGCTTAGGGGTCGACAGCAATCAGCCCCAGCATTTT	CASLGVDSNQPQHF
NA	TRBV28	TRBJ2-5	TGTGCCAGCAGCCCTCACGGATTAGCGCAGAAGGAAGAGACCCAGTACTTC	CASSPHGLAQKEETQYF
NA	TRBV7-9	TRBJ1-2	TGTGCCAGCAGCTTAACGGGGACTTATGGCTACACCTTC	CASSLTGTYGYTF
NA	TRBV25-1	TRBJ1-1	TGTGCCAGCACGGACAGTCGATGGGTAGCTTTCTTT	CASTDSRWVAFF
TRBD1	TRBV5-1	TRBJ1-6	TGCGCCAGCAGCTGGACAGGGGACGCCTATAATTCACCCCTCCACTTT	CASSWTGDAYNSPLHF
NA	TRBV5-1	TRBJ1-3	TGCGCCAGCAGCCCGACTAAGGGAACTGGAAACACCATATATTTT	CASSPTKGTGNTIYF
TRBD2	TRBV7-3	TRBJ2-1	TGTGCCAGCAGCCCCCGGGCTAGCGGGGGGATTAACCCCAATGAGCAGTTCTTC	CASSPRASGGINPNEQFF
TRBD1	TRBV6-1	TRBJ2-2	TGTGCCAGCAGTGGAGAGGATTCATTCAGGGGGCTCACGAACACCGGGGAGCTGTTTTTT	CASSGEDSFRGLTNTGELFF
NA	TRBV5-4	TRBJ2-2	TGTGCCAGCAGCTTGGATGGGGCGGGGGAGCTGTTTTTT	CASSLDGAGELFF
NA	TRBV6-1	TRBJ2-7	TGTGCCAGCAGTGAACAACACCCCCTCGACAAGGTTTACGAGCAGTACTTC	CASSEQHPLDKVYEQYF
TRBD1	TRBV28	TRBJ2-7	TGTGCCAGCAGTAGTCTCCGGGACAGGGGGACCTACGAGCAGTACTTC	CASSSLRDRGTYEQYF
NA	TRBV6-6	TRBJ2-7	TGTGCCAGCAGTAGCCGGGACTCCTCCTACGAGCAGTACTTC	CASSSRDSSYEQYF
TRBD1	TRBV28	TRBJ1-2	TGTGCCAGCAGTGCAGGGGGTAGGTATGGCTACACCTTC	CASSAGGRYGYTF
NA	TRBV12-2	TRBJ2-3	TGTGCAAGTCGCTTAGTAACGCAGGGAGGGGATACGCAGTATTTT	CASRLVTQGGDTQYF
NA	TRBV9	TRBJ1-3	TGTGCCAGCAGCCCCCGATCCGGGGGAGCAAACACCATATATTTT	CASSPRSGGANTIYF
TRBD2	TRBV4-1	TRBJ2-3	TGCGCCAGCAGCCAAGATACTAGCGGGGGGGCAGATACGCAGTATTTT	CASSQDTSGGADTQYF
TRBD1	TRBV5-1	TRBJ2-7	TGCGCCAGCAGCGTTGACAGGGGGTTCTACGAGCAGTACTTC	CASSVDRGFYEQYF
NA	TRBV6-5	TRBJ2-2	TGTGCCAGCAGTTACCTCAACGGCGGGGAGCTGTTTTTT	CASSYLNGGELFF
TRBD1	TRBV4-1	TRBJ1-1	TGCGCCAGCAGCCTCAAATCGGGACAGCCCTTGAACACTGAAGCTTTCTTT	CASSLKSGQPLNTEAFF
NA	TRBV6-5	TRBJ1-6	TGTGCCAGCAGGTCTCCAGGTCTCCTGAATTCACCCCTCCACTTT	CASRSPGLLNSPLHF
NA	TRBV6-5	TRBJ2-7	TGTGCCAGCAGTTACTCGAGTACAGGGTACGAGCAGTACTTC	CASSYSSTGYEQYF
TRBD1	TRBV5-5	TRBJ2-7	TGTGCCAGCAGGACAGGGGCCCTGTCCTACGAGCAGTACTTC	CASRTGALSYEQYF
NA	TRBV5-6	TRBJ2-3	TGTGCCAGCAGCCCAATCCTAGGGGGAGATACGCAGTATTTT	CASSPILGGDTQYF
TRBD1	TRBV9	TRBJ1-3	TGTGCCAGCAGCCTTCCGTCAGATCCGACAGGGTTCTTTGGGAACACCATATATTTT	CASSLPSDPTGFFGNTIYF
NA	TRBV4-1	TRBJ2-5	TGCGCCAGCAGCTCAACAAGAACAAAGACCCAGTACTTC	CASSSTRTKTQYF
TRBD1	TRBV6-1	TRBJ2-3	TGTGCCAGCAGCTTTTCCGGGACAGAAACAGATACGCAGTATTTT	CASSFSGTETDTQYF
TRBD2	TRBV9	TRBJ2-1	TGTGCCAGCAGCGTAGTGGGTAGCGGGAGCTCCTACAATGAGCAGTTCTTC	CASSVVGSGSSYNEQFF
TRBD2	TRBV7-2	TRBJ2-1	TGTGCCAGCAGCCCTCTAGCGGGAGCCAACAATGAGCAGTTCTTC	CASSPLAGANNEQFF
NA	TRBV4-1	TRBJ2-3	TGCGCCAGCAGCCAATCCGTGCGAGGAGAGGGCACAGATACGCAGTATTTT	CASSQSVRGEGTDTQYF
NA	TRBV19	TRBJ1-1	TGTGCCAGTAGTATTTCGCGTTGGGGGGAACGGACTGAAGCTTTCTTT	CASSISRWGERTEAFF
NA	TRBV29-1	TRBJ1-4	TGCAGCGTCCTGCGATCCTTTAATGAAAAACTGTTTTTT	CSVLRSFNEKLFF
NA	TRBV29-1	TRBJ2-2	TGCAGCGCGGTTTACGGTTCGAACACCGGGGAGCTGTTTTTT	CSAVYGSNTGELFF
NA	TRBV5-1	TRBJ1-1	TGCGCCAGCAGCTTGTACCTATCAACTGAAGCTTTCTTT	CASSLYLSTEAFF
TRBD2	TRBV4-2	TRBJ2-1	TGTGCCAGCAGCCAAGATAGGGGACTAGGAGGGTACAATGAGCAGTTCTTC	CASSQDRGLGGYNEQFF
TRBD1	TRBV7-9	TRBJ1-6	TGTGCCAGCAGCCTTGGACAGGGGGAATCACCCCTCCACTTT	CASSLGQGESPLHF
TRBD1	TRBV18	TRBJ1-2	TGTGCCAGCTCACCGGGACAGGGTGTCCTCGGCTACACCTTC	CASSPGQGVLGYTF
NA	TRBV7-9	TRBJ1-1	TGTGCCAGCAGCTTTCCAGGGGTCCCTGAAGCTTTCTTT	CASSFPGVPEAFF
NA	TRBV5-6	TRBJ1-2	TGTGCCAGCAGCTTGTCTCCTGCTAACTATGGCTACACCTTC	CASSLSPANYGYTF